The clone carrying this T cell receptor (beta chain) has at least ten counts. TCRdb passed the PCR reads through MiXCR, listing each CDR3 protein once. In the table there are 85,000 to 100,000 distinct CDR3 sequences, 20% to 25% of which are singletons. The sample is drawn from a study of molecular identifiers for immune sequencing clone quantification. This CDR3 contains 17 residues. Sequenced material: naive CD8+ T cells from blood, with Jurkat cell RNA spiked in. The sample's subset: FACS-sorted CD8+CD4-CCR7+CD45RA+ naive T cells. This receptor was identified in a human donor in good health. Some libraries in this study had Jurkat cell RNA spiked in. The gene calls are TRBV21-1 and TRBJ2-3; TRBD2 is the table's D call and was not checked against the DNA. TRBV21-1 is tagged as a pseudogene. CDR3 bases: TGTGCCAGCAGCAAGGTTGGGACTAGCGTAGGGGAGGATACGCAGTATTTT. This codes for CASSKVGTSVGEDTQYF.